These 22 T cell receptor beta chains came from one sample sequenced in a study of blood T cells in healthy people across ages. Using a J-beta primer mix together with a sample-barcoded 5' primer, a second PCR was run for roughly 7 to 11 cycles. One entry per CDR3 protein results from TCRdb running MiXCR on the 5' RACE reads. Counted here are 1,800,000 or so distinct CDR3 sequences, roughly two fifths occurring once; the ten biggest clones make up 23%. Sequencing was done on a sample of blood. The source of these receptors is a human donor in good health.

This rearrangement joins TRBV6-5 to TRBJ1-2; 10 nucleotides agree with TRBD1. There are 15 residues in the CDR3. CDR1 is MNHEY and CDR2 is SVGAGI in the germline V gene. With V trimmed by 6 bases and J by 3 bases, 7 bases remained unmatched. The CDR3 loop is CASRRGTGEDYGYTF. CDR3 nucleotide sequence: TGTGCCAGCAGACGAGGGACAGGGGAGGACTATGGCTACACCTTC.

This rearrangement joins TRBV3-1 to TRBJ2-1; D not certain. V lost 1 base, J lost 7 bases, and 11 bases lay in between. Germline CDR1 LGHDT, CDR2 YNNKEL (reference sequence). This CDR3 comprises 14 residues. CDR3 DNA: TGTGCCAGCAGCCAAGGACGCGGTACGAATGAGCAGTTCTTC. As protein: CASSQGRGTNEQFF.

This clonotype was counted only a few times. The rearrangement links TRBV20-1 to TRBJ2-3; 8 nucleotides line up with TRBD1. Germline CDR1 DFQATT, CDR2 SNEGSKA (reference sequence). This CDR3 has 15 amino acids. V lost 5 bases to trimming and J lost 2 bases; unmatched junction nucleotides: 9. The CDR3 DNA reads TGCAGTGCTGGTCAGGGGGCCTACGACACAGATACGCAGTATTTT. Its translation: CSAGQGAYDTDTQYF.

The chain links TRBV6-1 to TRBJ2-3, with TRBD2 matching over 10 bases. V lost 6 bases and J lost 5; bases outside the gene matches: 20. The CDR3 contains 19 residues. Germline V gene data show CDR1 as MNHNS and CDR2 as SASEGT. CDR3 coding DNA: TGTGCCAGCAGAGACCTAGCGGGGGCAAAACCCACAGGGGTAGATACGCAGTATTTT. Protein sequence: CASRDLAGAKPTGVDTQYF.

The chain has TRBV7-9 and TRBJ2-7; D might be TRBD1 (5 bases). This CDR3 has 13 residues. From germline, CDR1 is SEHNR and CDR2 FQNEAQ (reference sequence). The V and J ends lost 8 bases and 0 bases respectively, with 11 bases between them. In DNA form, the CDR3 reads TGTGCCAGCGGGGCAGCGAGCTCCTACGAGCAGTACTTC. It yields the protein CASGAASSYEQYF.

Concerning this clonotype itself: It may be a read error: a sequence one base away is much more abundant. V usage is TRBV13 and J usage is TRBJ2-1; possible D gene TRBD2, 6 bases. The CDR3 is made up of 15 amino acids. Per germline, CDR1 PRHDT and CDR2 FYEKMQ (reference sequence). V was trimmed by 2 bases and J by 2 bases, leaving 10 bases between them. CDR3 loop: CASSLTGVTYNEQFF. The CDR3 DNA follows: TGTGCCAGCAGCTTAACGGGGGTAACCTACAATGAGCAGTTCTTC.

This chain connects TRBV9 to TRBJ1-1, with D uncertain. V was pared by 6 bases and J by 6 bases, with 27 bases between. CDR1 is SGDLS and CDR2 is YYNGEE in the germline V gene. This CDR3 spans 17 amino acids. Here the CDR3 reads CASNPYEGTGPGAEAFF. For the CDR3, the DNA is TGTGCCAGCAACCCGTACGAAGGAACGGGTCCTGGCGCTGAAGCTTTCTTT.

The chain has TRBV12-3 or TRBV12-4 and TRBJ1-5; unclear D gene. V was trimmed by 3 bases and J by 0 bases, leaving 12 bases between them. The CDR3 runs to 16 residues. CDR3 sequence reads: CASSFGRSYSNQPQHF. The CDR3 DNA follows: TGTGCCAGCAGTTTTGGCAGGAGCTATAGCAATCAGCCCCAGCATTTT.

The gene calls are TRBV7-6 and TRBJ2-3, with D tentatively TRBD2 (7 bases). V lost 1 base and J 2 bases, leaving 16 bases between the germline ends. Germline loops: CDR1 SGHVS, CDR2 FNYEAQ. CDR3 size: 17 residues. The CDR3 DNA reads as TGTGCCAGCAGCTTAGACGATAGGGGGGGGACCACAGATACGCAGTATTTT. Encoded protein: CASSLDDRGGTTDTQYF.

Ten or more counts support this clonotype. The V and J genes are TRBV20-1 and TRBJ2-5; TRBD1 agrees at 8 bases. The CDR3 is 14 residues long. Germline CDR1 is DFQATT and CDR2 is SNEGSKA (reference sequence). Trimming took 2 bases from V and 7 from J; bases not matched to a gene: 9. The CDR3: CSARSRTGSVTQYF. The DNA of the CDR3 is TGCAGTGCTAGATCCCGGACAGGGAGCGTGACCCAGTACTTC.

This clonotype appeared a few times. The chain combines TRBV7-2 with TRBJ2-7, with 8 bases fitting TRBD1. V was pared by 3 bases and J by 1 base, with 2 bases of the junction left unmatched. CDR1 is SGHTA, CDR2 FQGNSA, per germline. The CDR3 has 14 residues. For the CDR3, the DNA is TGTGCCAGCAGCTTCTACAGGGGGTCCTACGAGCAGTACTTC. Translated: CASSFYRGSYEQYF. Full variable domain (outside the CDR3, taken from reference TRBV7-2 and TRBJ2-7): GAGVSQSPSNKVTEKGKDVELRCDPISGHTALYWYRQSLGQGLEFLIYFQGNSAPDKSGLPSDRFSAERTGGSVSTLTIQRTQQEDSAVYLCASSFYRGSYEQYFGPGTRLTVT.

The rearrangement uses TRBV7-9 and TRBJ1-1, with no clear D. In germline, CDR1 is SEHNR, CDR2 FQNEAQ (reference sequence). The CDR3 sequence is 15 residues long. The V gene lost 5 bases and the J gene lost 4 bases, with 17 bases spanning the gap. The DNA of the CDR3 is TGTGCCAGCAGCCCCTCGGGGATCGGAGGCACTGAAGCTTTCTTT. It is translated as CASSPSGIGGTEAFF.

V usage is TRBV21-1 and J usage is TRBJ1-1. TRBV21-1 is termed a pseudogene. CDR3 length equals 15 residues. This chain's CDR3 is CASSKDGRTDTEAFF. In DNA form, the CDR3 reads TGTGCCAGCAGCAAGGACGGCCGGACGGACACTGAAGCTTTCTTT.

This clonotype was seen only a few times. The chain uses TRBV29-1 and TRBJ2-4; 7 nucleotides agree with TRBD1. The end of the DNA fits TRBJ2-7 better, so the J call may be wrong. Germline-derived CDR1 and CDR2 are SQVTM and ANQGSEA. The CDR3 has 11 residues. CDR3 DNA sequence: TGCAGCGTTGTGGGGACAGACGAGCAGTACTTC. It encodes CSVVGTDEQYF.

This clonotype was detected a few times. The chain links TRBV5-1 to TRBJ2-5; TRBD2 matches at 11 bases. The CDR3 has 15 amino acids. V lost 2 bases to trimming and J lost 4 bases; unmatched junction nucleotides: 4. In germline, CDR1 is SGHRS, CDR2 YFSETQ. The DNA for the CDR3 is TGCGCCAGCAGCTTCCCTAGCGGGGGGCCAGAGACCCAGTACTTC. This translates into CASSFPSGGPETQYF.

V is TRBV6-2 or TRBV6-3 and J is TRBJ2-7, with D perhaps given as TRBD1 or TRBD2 (5 bases each). The germline CDR1 and CDR2 sequences are MNHEY and SVGEGT. V lost 2 bases, J lost 6 bases, and 8 bases lay in between. This CDR3 is built from 12 residues. Here the CDR3 reads CASSYGGSEQYF. The CDR3 nucleotides are TGTGCCAGCAGTTACGGGGGATCCGAGCAGTACTTC.

This clonotype was observed at least ten times. The chain employs TRBV27 and TRBJ1-4; the match to TRBD1 covers 9 bases. Unmatched junction bases numbered 3, after V lost 3 bases and J lost 7 bases. The CDR3 loop spans 14 amino acids. Germline CDR1 and CDR2: MNHEY and SMNVEV (reference sequence). The CDR3 is CASSLGQGLEKLFF. CDR3 nucleotide sequence: TGTGCCAGCAGTTTGGGACAGGGTCTTGAAAAACTGTTTTTT.

The rearrangement uses TRBV6-5 and TRBJ2-1, with D perhaps matching TRBD1 or TRBD2 (5 bases each). The V gene lost 0 bases and the J gene lost 4 bases, with 13 bases spanning the gap. Looked up from germline, CDR1 is MNHEY and CDR2 is SVGAGI. The CDR3 is made up of 16 amino acids. The CDR3 reads CASSYSRGEYYNEQFF. In DNA, the CDR3 is TGTGCCAGCAGTTACTCGAGAGGGGAGTATTACAATGAGCAGTTCTTC.

The chain joins TRBV5-1 to TRBJ2-1, with 7 positions matching TRBD2. This CDR3 is built from 17 residues. In germline, CDR1 is SGHRS, CDR2 YFSETQ. Trimming at V came to 6 bases and at J to 2 bases, leaving 14 bases not matched to a gene. Here the CDR3 reads CASNPRTSAGAYNEQFF. CDR3 DNA sequence: TGCGCCAGCAACCCCCGGACTAGTGCGGGGGCCTACAATGAGCAGTTCTTC.

This clonotype was observed a handful of times. The chain has TRBV29-1 and TRBJ1-1, with D unresolved. The CDR3 runs 13 residues. Trimming shortened V by 6 bases and J by 4 bases, and 15 bases separated the two germline ends. Germline V gives CDR1 SQVTM, CDR2 ANQGSEA. DNA of the CDR3: TGCAGCGTGGACGCGCAGGTTGGCACTGAAGCTTTCTTT. Its protein is CSVDAQVGTEAFF. Based on the CDR3 plus reference TRBV29-1 and TRBJ1-1, the full variable domain is SAVISQKPSRDICQRGTSLTIQCQVDSQVTMMFWYRQQPGQSLTLIATANQGSEATYESGFVIDKFPISRPNLTFSTLTVSNMSPEDSSIYLCSVDAQVGTEAFFGQGTRLTVV.

This rearrangement joins TRBV4-3 to TRBJ2-3; 13 nucleotides agree with TRBD2. V gave up 4 bases and J gave up 2 bases; unmatched junction bases: 9. Per germline, CDR1 LGHNA and CDR2 YSLEER. The CDR3 extends over 18 amino acids. DNA of the CDR3: TGCGCCAGCAGCCTCACTAGCGGGGGGGACGATTTCACAGATACGCAGTATTTT. Translated: CASSLTSGGDDFTDTQYF.

There are a few counts of this clonotype. The chain carries TRBV9 and TRBJ2-3; 7 positions match TRBD2. J gave up 0 bases and V 3 bases, and 13 bases lay outside the gene matches. Germline assignment: CDR1 SGDLS and CDR2 YYNGEE. The CDR3 totals 18 residues. The chain's CDR3 is CASSGQVRRGTSTDTQYF. CDR3 bases: TGTGCCAGCAGCGGGCAGGTTCGGCGGGGGACTAGCACAGATACGCAGTATTTT.